The present TCR beta chain was sequenced within a study of CD8 T cells in ankylosing spondylitis. As regards this clonotype: Its matching antigen is unknown.

Study findings and constraints: Seemingly distinctive of ankylosing spondylitis blood was a TCR beta motif formed by eight highly homologous variants. Existing reports had already noted some motif variants in reactive arthritis synovial fluid and blood.

Quantitative 5'-RACE with molecular barcodes was used to make the TCR beta libraries. TCRdb re-analysed the 5' RACE reads in MiXCR, keeping a single row per CDR3 protein. The sample holds 350,000 or so distinct CDR3 sequences, approximately 8.2% seen once. The germline gives CDR1 MDHEN, CDR2 SYDVKM. V was clipped by 4 bases and J by 1 base; unmatched bases: 6. CDR3 length: 15 residues. The source is a male donor with ankylosing spondylitis. The material sequenced was blood, either unsorted or a sorted T cell fraction (not recorded which). The V call is TRBV28, the J call TRBJ2-5, with TRBD1 identical over 7 bases. The CDR3 loop is CASSSRQGPQETQYF. CDR3 nucleotide sequence: TGTGCCAGCAGTTCACGACAGGGCCCCCAAGAGACCCAGTACTTC. Filled out from reference TRBV28 and TRBJ2-5, the complete variable domain reads DVKVTQSSRYLVKRTGEKVFLECVQDMDHENMFWYRQDPGLGLRLIYFSYDVKMKEKGDIPEGYSVSREKKERFSLILESASTNQTSMYLCASSSRQGPQETQYFGPGTRLLVL.